This TCR beta chain originates from a study of shared clonotypes between healthy human individuals. At the level of the study: Each donor contributed plates that comprised three CD4 naive, three CD4 memory, two CD8 naive and one CD8 memory.

In germline, CDR1 is SEHNR, CDR2 FQNEAQ (reference sequence). Trimming shortened V by 7 bases and J by 0 bases, and 13 bases separated the two germline ends. The CDR3 runs 15 residues. Naive CD8 cells lacked CD45RO and underwent positive selection for CCR7, leaving out terminally differentiated effector memory CD45RA+ cells. Profiling relied on immunoSEQ multiplex PCR, and the TCRdb table lists in-frame clones only, not all of them. Seen here are more than 2 million clones, about 95% observed once, and the top ten hold 0.85% to 1.2%. This clone appeared a single time. This chain joins TRBV7-9 and TRBJ2-1; D not resolved. Sequencing input: naive CD8+ T cells sorted from blood. The receptor was isolated from a man younger than 30 in good health. The CDR3 reads CASTPLGFSYNEQFF. CDR3 sequence (DNA): TGTGCCAGCACCCCGTTGGGGTTCTCCTACAATGAGCAGTTCTTC.